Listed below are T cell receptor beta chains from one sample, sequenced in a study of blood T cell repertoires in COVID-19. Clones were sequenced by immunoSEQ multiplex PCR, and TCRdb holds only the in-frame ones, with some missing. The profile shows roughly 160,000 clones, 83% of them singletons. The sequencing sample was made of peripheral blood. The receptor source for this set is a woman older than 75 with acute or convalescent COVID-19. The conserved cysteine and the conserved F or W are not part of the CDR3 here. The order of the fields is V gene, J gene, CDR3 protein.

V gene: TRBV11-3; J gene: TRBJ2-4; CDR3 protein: ASSAFDSVIQY
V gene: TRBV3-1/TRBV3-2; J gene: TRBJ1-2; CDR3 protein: ASRPGNSLRGYT
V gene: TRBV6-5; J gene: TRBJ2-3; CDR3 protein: ASSEGLAGPDTQY
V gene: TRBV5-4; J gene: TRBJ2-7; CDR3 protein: ASSPEPTRDSYEQY
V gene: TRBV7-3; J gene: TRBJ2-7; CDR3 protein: ASSSGTGYEQY
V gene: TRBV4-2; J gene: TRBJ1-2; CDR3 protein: ATSSGYGYT
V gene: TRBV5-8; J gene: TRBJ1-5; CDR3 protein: ASSFDRQGGNQPQH
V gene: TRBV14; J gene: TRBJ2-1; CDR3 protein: ASSHRRTTGYYNEQF
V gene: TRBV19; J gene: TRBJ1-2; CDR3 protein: ASGNRGSYGYT
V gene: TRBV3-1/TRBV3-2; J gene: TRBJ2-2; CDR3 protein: ASSQVGGVTGELF
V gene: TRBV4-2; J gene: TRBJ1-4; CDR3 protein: ASSQEIRGNEKLF
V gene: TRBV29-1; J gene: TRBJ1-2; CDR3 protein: SAGQGAESPGYT
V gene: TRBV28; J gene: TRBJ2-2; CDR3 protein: ASSSRDRGPGELF
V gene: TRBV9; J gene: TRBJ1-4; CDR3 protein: ASSVQGGEKLF
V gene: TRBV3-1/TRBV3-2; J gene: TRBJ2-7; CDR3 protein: ASSRDRVNEQY
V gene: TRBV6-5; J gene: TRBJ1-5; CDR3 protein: AIQLEGAGNQPQH
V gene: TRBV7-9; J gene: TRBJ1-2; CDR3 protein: ASSLGGRNYGYT
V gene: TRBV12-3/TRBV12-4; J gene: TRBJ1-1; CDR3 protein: ASSLVGTGDAW
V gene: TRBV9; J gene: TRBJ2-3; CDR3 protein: ASSVGRLAYTDTQY
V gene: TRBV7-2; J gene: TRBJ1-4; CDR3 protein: ASSSFPGKTNEKLF
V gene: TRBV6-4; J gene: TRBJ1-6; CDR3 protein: ASSAGGSYNSPLH
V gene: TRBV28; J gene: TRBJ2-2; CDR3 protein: ASNSGTGELF
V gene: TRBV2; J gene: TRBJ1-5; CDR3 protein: ASSRDRGGNQPQH
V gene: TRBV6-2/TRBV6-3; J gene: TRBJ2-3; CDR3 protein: ASSYIRGTDTQY
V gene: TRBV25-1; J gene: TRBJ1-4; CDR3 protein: ASSGFRRGNEKLF
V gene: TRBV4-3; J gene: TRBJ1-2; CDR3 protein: ASSPVPSRFRGYT
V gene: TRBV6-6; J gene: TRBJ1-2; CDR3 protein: ASSYREVNYGYT
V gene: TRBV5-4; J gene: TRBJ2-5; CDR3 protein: ASSGGQIQETQY
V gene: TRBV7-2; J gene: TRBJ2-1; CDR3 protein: ASSGGTSGSYNEQF
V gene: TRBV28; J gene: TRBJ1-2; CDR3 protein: ASSSGHRGNGYT
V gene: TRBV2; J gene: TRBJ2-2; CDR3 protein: ASSSGQGNTNTGELF
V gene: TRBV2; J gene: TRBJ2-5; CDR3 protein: ASSEVRGGETQY
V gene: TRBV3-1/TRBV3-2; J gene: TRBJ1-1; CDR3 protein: ASSQWTLNTEAF